This T cell receptor (beta chain) was observed in a study of cytomegalovirus exposure and HLA in healthy donors (dated by TCRdb to the late 2010s). Broadly, across the study: A later analysis indicated that the 120 or so validation repertoires were generated on the platform also employed for the 670 or so repertoires of the first cohort. The study aimed to test whether signatures of past pathogen exposure could be identified by cataloging public T cell receptors. High-throughput TCR immunosequencing, statistical association of individual TCRs with disease status, and machine learning were combined to predict cytomegalovirus infection status. In addition to the first cohort of 666 subjects, a separate validation cohort of some 120 different subjects was used. Broad study findings and their caveats: The validation cohort had no HLA typing available for a later analysis, so co-occurrence within that cohort was assessed over all 120 repertoires. A few of the identified cytomegalovirus-associated TCR beta chains were confirmed in vitro to be specific for cytomegalovirus antigens. Most TCR sequences were observed very rarely across donors, whereas some public TCRs were present in many individuals. A later analysis found that TCRs clustered in the first cohort also tended to co-occur in the roughly 120 validation repertoires, with 90% to 95% of cluster scores above 0. In both the original and validation cohorts, the classifier was reported to diagnose cytomegalovirus status with high specificity and sensitivity. The study listed over 150 TCR beta chains as associated with cytomegalovirus. The authors suggested that the approach could potentially be extended to other disease states and immunological phenotypes.

Donors formed part of the validation cohort, which comprised fewer than 150 subjects and was distinct from the first cohort of under 850 subjects. In the germline V gene, CDR1 corresponds to LGHNA and CDR2 to YSLEER. Trimming takes 1 base off V and 5 bases off J; junction bases not matched to a gene: 7. The CDR3 has 17 amino acids, counting the end cysteine and phenylalanine. Only the CDR3 portion is preserved as DNA: 51 bases, with reading frame beginning at the first base. About this clone: Its antigen remains undetermined. No much larger clonotype is one base removed from it; base qualities were not supplied.

Library construction relied on the immunoSEQ multiplex PCR assay. Regarding the original processing steps: A statistical classification framework was built to diagnose cytomegalovirus status from the catalog of TCR beta chain sequences. TCRdb limited this immuneACCESS table to in-frame rearrangements with V and J called. A share of clones is missing; checked studies link under half to unresolved V genes, and the rest is unexplained. V and J calls plus clone size are reproduced from that table; the DNA served to infer D and trimming. The sample contains some 69,000 clones, around 96% of them found a single time. About 4.4% of the sample comes from the top ten.

The sequencing input was PBMCs. Recombination joined TRBV4-3 with TRBJ2-1, and 11 junctional nucleotides match TRBD2. The source of this sequence is a man in his late teens or twenties in good health and CMV-seropositive. The sequenced DNA: TGCGCCAGCAGCCAAGGAACTACTAGCGGGAGTGACAATGAGCAGTTCTTC. Its amino acids are CASSQGTTSGSDNEQFF.